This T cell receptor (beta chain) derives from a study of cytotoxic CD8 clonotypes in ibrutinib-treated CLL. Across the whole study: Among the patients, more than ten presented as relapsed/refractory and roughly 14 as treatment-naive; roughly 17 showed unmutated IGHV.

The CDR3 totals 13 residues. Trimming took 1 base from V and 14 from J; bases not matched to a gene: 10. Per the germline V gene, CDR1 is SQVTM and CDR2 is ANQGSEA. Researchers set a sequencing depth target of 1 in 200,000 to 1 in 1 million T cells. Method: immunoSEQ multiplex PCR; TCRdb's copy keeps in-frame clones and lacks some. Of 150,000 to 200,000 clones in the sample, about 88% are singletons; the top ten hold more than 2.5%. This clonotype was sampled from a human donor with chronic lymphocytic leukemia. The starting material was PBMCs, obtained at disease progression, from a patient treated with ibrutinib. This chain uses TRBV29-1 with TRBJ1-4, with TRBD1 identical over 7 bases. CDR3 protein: CSVEAPPGTALFF. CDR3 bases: TGCAGCGTTGAAGCTCCGCCTGGGACAGCCCTGTTTTTT. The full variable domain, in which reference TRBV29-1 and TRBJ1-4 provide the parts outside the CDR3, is SAVISQKPSRDICQRGTSLTIQCQVDSQVTMMFWYRQQPGQSLTLIATANQGSEATYESGFVIDKFPISRPNLTFSTLTVSNMSPEDSSIYLCSVEAPPGTALFFGSGTQLSVL.